These T cell receptor beta chains were read from a single sample in a study of T-cell reconstitution after alpha-beta-depleted transplantation in children. TCRdb redid the calling of the PCR reads with MiXCR, one entry per CDR3 protein. Of about 540,000 distinct CDR3 sequences listed, approximately 16% are singletons. The sequencing here drew on PBMCs from the stem cell graft donor, taken from the stem cell graft. These receptors were obtained from a human donor who donated a stem cell graft to a child with acute lymphoblastic leukemia. Both conserved end residues are part of each CDR3. Fields, in order: V gene, D gene, J gene, clone size, CDR3 DNA, CDR3 protein. The D gene is left open where the match is weak. Only part of the rows carry a size: once, few, many, or a class if the clone is expanded.

>TRBV6-1|TRBD1|TRBJ1-4|-
TGTGCCAGCAGCCCCTCCCAGGGGGCAGGGAAACTGTTTTTT
CASSPSQGAGKLFF
>TRBV27|-|TRBJ2-1|few
TGTGCCAGCAGACAACAGGGATTCTACAATGAGCAGTTCTTC
CASRQQGFYNEQFF
>TRBV27|TRBD2|TRBJ2-7|few
TGTGCCAGCAGTTCTTGGGAGGGCGACGAGCAGTACTTC
CASSSWEGDEQYF
>TRBV9|-|TRBJ1-1|-
TGTGCCAGCAGCGTAGCGCAGGGAGTATACACTGAAGCTTTCTTT
CASSVAQGVYTEAFF
>TRBV5-1|-|TRBJ1-4|-
TGCGCCAGCAGCCCCGGGTACGTCGCAACTAATGAAAAACTGTTTTTT
CASSPGYVATNEKLFF
>TRBV27|TRBD2|TRBJ2-5|-
TGTGCCAGCAGTTTATACCCTAGCGGGAGGGACAAGTGGGAGACCCAGTACTTC
CASSLYPSGRDKWETQYF
>TRBV12-3/TRBV12-4|-|TRBJ2-5|many
TGTGCCAGTCGTACCGGAGAGACCCAGTACTTC
CASRTGETQYF
>TRBV29-1|TRBD2|TRBJ2-7|few
TGCAGCGTGGTTGGCCTAGCGGGAAACGAGCAGTACTTC
CSVVGLAGNEQYF
>TRBV5-1|TRBD2|TRBJ2-1|few
TGCGCCAGCAGCTTGGGGACTAGCGGGAGATCGAATGAGCAGTTCTTC
CASSLGTSGRSNEQFF
>TRBV20-1|TRBD2|TRBJ2-3|few
TGCAGTCCTACTAGCGGCACAGATACGCAGTATTTT
CSPTSGTDTQYF
>TRBV7-2|TRBD2|TRBJ2-7|many
TGTGCCAGCAGCTTAACTAGCGGGCTTCCTTCCTACGAGCAGTACTTC
CASSLTSGLPSYEQYF
>TRBV24-1|-|TRBJ2-4|few
TGTGCCACCAGTGATCCCAGGGATGCCAAAAACATTCAGTACTTC
CATSDPRDAKNIQYF
>TRBV20-1|-|TRBJ2-1|-
TGCAGTGCTAGAGATATGGGGGTCTATGAGCAGTTCTTC
CSARDMGVYEQFF
>TRBV20-1|-|TRBJ2-5|-
TGCAGTGCTAGAGACTCCGTGGGGGAGACCCAGTACTTC
CSARDSVGETQYF
>TRBV20-1|-|TRBJ2-3|few
TGCAGTGCTTTGCGGCCGTCCGGGACAGATACGCAGTATTTT
CSALRPSGTDTQYF
>TRBV6-5|TRBD2|TRBJ2-2|few
TGTGCCAGCAGTTATAGGCTAGCGGGTGAAGCTACGAACACCGGGGAGCTGTTTTTT
CASSYRLAGEATNTGELFF
>TRBV27|-|TRBJ1-2|-
TGTGCCAGCAGTTTATTCGGGGGGGCGCGCTCTGAAGGCTACACCTTC
CASSLFGGARSEGYTF
>TRBV10-1|TRBD2|TRBJ2-1|many
TGCGCCAGCAGTGCCGGACTAGCGGGAGGGGTGGGTGAGCAGTTCTTC
CASSAGLAGGVGEQFF
>TRBV20-1|-|TRBJ1-6|few
TGCAGTGCTAGAGGACAGTCCGTGGGGGGAAATTCACCCCTCCACTTT
CSARGQSVGGNSPLHF
>TRBV20-1|-|TRBJ2-3|-
TGCAGTGCTAGAGATCTTCCGGGGGAAGTTGAAGATACGCAGTATTTT
CSARDLPGEVEDTQYF
>TRBV5-1|-|TRBJ2-7|-
TGCGCCAGCAGCGGCGGGACAAGGAGCTCCTACGAGCAGTACTTC
CASSGGTRSSYEQYF
>TRBV30|TRBD1|TRBJ2-1|-
TGTGCCTCCTCGCTCCGGGACAGGGGGGCTTACAATGAGCAGTTCTTC
CASSLRDRGAYNEQFF
>TRBV20-1|-|TRBJ2-5|-
TGCAGTGCTAGATCTGGGGGCCAAGAGACCCAGTACTTC
CSARSGGQETQYF
>TRBV2|-|TRBJ2-1|few
TGTGCCAGCGCCGGGAACGGACAGACTGAGCAGTTCTTC
CASAGNGQTEQFF
>TRBV10-1|-|TRBJ2-1|few
TGCGCCAGCAGTCCCCTCCCGGAGTACAATGAGCAGTTCTTC
CASSPLPEYNEQFF
>TRBV20-1|-|TRBJ1-5|-
TGCAGTGCTAGGGAGAACGAGGCTCAGCCCCAGCATTTT
CSARENEAQPQHF
>TRBV15|-|TRBJ1-1|-
TGTGCCACCAGCAGAGATCATCAGGCAGCTTTCTTT
CATSRDHQAAFF
>TRBV24-1|-|TRBJ2-7|once
TGTGCCACCAGTGATCCTCGGGGGTTCTCCTACGAGCAGTACTTC
CATSDPRGFSYEQYF